Each of the 26 T cell receptor beta chains below was sequenced from the same sample in a study of radiotherapy plus CTLA-4 blockade in lung cancer. The method was immunoSEQ multiplex PCR; TCRdb's version includes in-frame clones alone and lacks a portion of them. The sample lists 85,000 to 100,000 clones, 72% occurring once. Here the sequenced sample was peripheral blood, taken from a patient treated with radiotherapy plus ipilimumab. These receptors originate from a human donor with non-small cell lung cancer that progressed on radiotherapy plus ipilimumab.

The chain's CDR3 is CASSHRGLNEKLFF. In DNA form, the CDR3 reads TGTGCCAGTAGTCACAGGGGCCTTAATGAAAAACTGTTTTTT. The V and J genes are TRBV19 and TRBJ1-4; 7 bases are shared with TRBD1. This CDR3 comprises 14 residues. Germline assignment: CDR1 LNHDA and CDR2 SQIVND (reference sequence). Trimming cost V 5 bases and J 4 bases; bases outside gene matches: 4.

At least ten counts were recorded for this clone. This sequence joins TRBV7-2 and TRBJ1-5; D remains unclear. With 5 bases removed from V and 2 bases from J, the gap between germline ends came to 16 bases. The length of the CDR3 is 16 residues. CDR1 is SGHTA and CDR2 is FQGNSA in the germline V gene. CDR3 in amino acids: CASSLQDRGGNQPQHF. The CDR3 nucleotides are TGTGCCAGCAGCCTCCAAGACCGGGGTGGCAATCAGCCCCAGCATTTT.

The sample holds a few counts of this clone. The CDR3 DNA sequence: TGCGCCAGCAGCCCTGTAGCGGTGAGCTCCTACGAGCAGTACTTC. This encodes CASSPVAVSSYEQYF. V gene TRBV4-3 combines with J gene TRBJ2-7; perhaps TRBD2 as D (6 bases). CDR1 is LGHNA, CDR2 YSLEER, per germline. V lost 4 bases and J lost 0, with 13 bases in between. The CDR3 extends over 15 amino acids.

The V call is TRBV28, the J call TRBJ2-7, with 12 bases aligning to TRBD1. CDR1 is MDHEN, CDR2 SYDVKM, per germline. The CDR3 is made up of 15 amino acids. Trimming at V came to 3 bases and at J to 2 bases, leaving 2 bases not matched to a gene. Here the CDR3 DNA reads TGTGCCAGCAGTTTGGGGACAGGGGGCGCCTACGAGCAGTACTTC. The encoded protein is CASSLGTGGAYEQYF.

The CDR3, as DNA: TGTGCCAGCAGTTACTCCGGGGGCAGGACTGAAGCTTTCTTT. Encoded protein: CASSYSGGRTEAFF. This rearrangement joins TRBV6-5 to TRBJ1-1, with D perhaps matching TRBD1 (6 bases). The V gene lost 0 bases and the J gene lost 5 bases, with 10 bases spanning the gap. This CDR3 spans 14 amino acids. Germline V gene sequence: CDR1 MNHEY, CDR2 SVGAGI.

This clone was seen only once. The chain is built from TRBV10-3 and TRBJ1-1; 8 positions agree with TRBD1. The trim removed 0 bases at V and 2 bases at J, leaving 2 bases unmatched. From germline, CDR1 is ENHRY and CDR2 SYGVKD. The CDR3 runs to 15 residues. In nucleotides, the CDR3 is TGTGCCATCAGTGAGTCCCAGGGGGCAAACACTGAAGCTTTCTTT. Translated: CAISESQGANTEAFF.

The chain recombines TRBV11-1 with TRBJ2-7; the D gene could be TRBD1 or TRBD2 (5 bases each). V dropped 6 bases and J dropped 3 bases, with 15 bases sitting between them. There are 14 residues in the CDR3. Per germline, CDR1 SGHAT and CDR2 FQDESV (reference sequence). CDR3 sequence reads: CASSRGGGIYEQYF. CDR3 in DNA: TGTGCCAGCAGTCGAGGTGGGGGAATCTACGAGCAGTACTTC. Drawing the rest from reference TRBV11-1 and TRBJ2-7, the complete variable domain is EAEVAQSPRYKITEKSQAVAFWCDPISGHATLYWYRQILGQGPELLVQFQDESVVDDSQLPKDRFSAERLKGVDSTLKIQPAELGDSAMYLCASSRGGGIYEQYFGPGTRLTVT.

V and J are TRBV2 and TRBJ1-5; D is undetermined. Germline CDR1 SNHLY, CDR2 FYNNEI. This CDR3 comprises 13 residues. Trimming took 7 bases from V and 6 from J, leaving 13 bases between them. The CDR3 loop is CASTRTEVQPQHF. The CDR3, as DNA: TGTGCCAGCACTCGAACTGAGGTTCAGCCCCAGCATTTT. Full variable domain (missing parts from reference TRBV2 and TRBJ1-5): EPEVTQTPSHQVTQMGQEVILRCVPISNHLYFYWYRQILGQKVEFLVSFYNNEISEKSEIFDDQFSVERPDGSNFTLKIRSTKLEDSAMYFCASTRTEVQPQHFGDGTRLSIL.

This chain connects TRBV7-8 to TRBJ2-3, with D possibly being TRBD2 (5 bases). V was pared by 3 bases and J by 8 bases, with 18 bases between. CDR1 and CDR2 (germline): SGHVS, FQNEAQ. This CDR3 region has 15 residues. This chain's CDR3 is CASSLTPLSEGTQYF. CDR3 DNA: TGTGCCAGCAGCTTGACACCCCTTAGCGAGGGTACGCAGTATTTT.

The chain employs TRBV5-4 and TRBJ1-3; D unclear. V lost 0 bases and J 0 bases, leaving 7 bases between the germline ends. This CDR3 is 15 amino acids long. Germline V gene lookup returns CDR1 SGHNT and CDR2 YYREEE (reference sequence). The CDR3 spells CASSLGLSSGNTIYF. In DNA, the CDR3 is TGTGCCAGCAGCTTGGGACTTAGCTCTGGAAACACCATATATTTT.

The V gene is TRBV6-5, the J gene TRBJ1-2; 11 bases map to TRBD1. The ends lost 6 bases at V and 7 bases at J; junction bases unmatched: 7. Germline values: CDR1 MNHEY, CDR2 SVGAGI. This CDR3 is 14 amino acids long. The CDR3 here is CASRSGQGASGYTF. The CDR3 nucleotides are TGTGCCAGCAGGTCTGGACAGGGGGCGTCTGGCTACACCTTC.

The V call is TRBV4-1, the J call TRBJ2-3; maybe TRBD2 (5 bases). Trimming cost V 1 base and J 5 bases, with 10 bases left between them. CDR1 is MGHRA and CDR2 is YSYEKL in the germline V gene. The CDR3 is 14 residues long. CDR3 sequence (DNA): TGCGCCAGCAGCCAAGTGACTATTTTAGATACGCAGTATTTT. Protein sequence: CASSQVTILDTQYF.

This clone was seen only a few times. This chain links TRBV19 with TRBJ2-2, with 15 positions matching TRBD2. Unmatched junction bases numbered 10, after V lost 10 bases and J lost 4 bases. The CDR3 contains 17 residues. Germline V gives CDR1 LNHDA, CDR2 SQIVND (reference sequence). CDR3 bases: TGTGCCACTTCAGGGACTAGCGGGGGGCCCTCCACCGGGGAGCTGTTTTTT. This sequence encodes CATSGTSGGPSTGELFF.

This sequence joins TRBV6-1 and TRBJ1-2; 10 nucleotides agree with TRBD1. Germline V CDR1 and CDR2: MNHNS, SASEGT. The ends lost 6 bases at V and 6 bases at J; junction bases unmatched: 4. The length of the CDR3 is 13 residues. CDR3 sequence reads: CASRPDRGHGYTF. The CDR3 region has the DNA TGTGCCAGCAGGCCCGACAGGGGGCATGGCTACACCTTC.

This chain joins TRBV19 and TRBJ2-1; TRBD2 agrees at 9 bases. CDR3 length: 16 amino acids. CDR1 and CDR2 from the germline V gene are LNHDA and SQIVND (reference sequence). Trimming at V came to 3 bases and at J to 8 bases, leaving 11 bases not matched to a gene. The CDR3: CASSIRAGGPKDEQFF. The CDR3 nucleotides are TGTGCCAGTAGTATCAGGGCGGGAGGGCCTAAGGATGAGCAGTTCTTC. Supplemented by reference TRBV19 and TRBJ2-1, the full variable domain reads DGGITQSPKYLFRKEGQNVTLSCEQNLNHDAMYWYRQDPGQGLRLIYYSQIVNDFQKGDIAEGYSVSREKKESFPLTVTSAQKNPTAFYLCASSIRAGGPKDEQFFGPGTRLTVL.

This clone was recorded only once. J is TRBJ1-1 and V is TRBV27; D perhaps matches TRBD1 (5 bases). Trimming shortened V by 5 bases and J by 0 bases, and 10 bases separated the two germline ends. CDR3 length equals 14 residues. The germline CDR1 and CDR2 sequences are MNHEY and SMNVEV (reference sequence). The CDR3 region is CASSQGRLNTEAFF. In nucleotides, the CDR3 is TGTGCCAGCAGTCAGGGACGGTTGAACACTGAAGCTTTCTTT.

The V gene is TRBV27, the J gene TRBJ1-5, with D unresolved. Deletions cut 3 bases from V and 3 bases from J, with 6 bases between. The germline V gene encodes CDR1 MNHEY and CDR2 SMNVEV (reference sequence). This CDR3 has 13 amino acids. The CDR3 region has the DNA TGTGCCAGCAGTTTCGGGGTCAATCAGCCCCAGCATTTT. Encoded protein: CASSFGVNQPQHF.

The chain joins TRBV4-1 to TRBJ2-7, with TRBD1 matching over 7 bases. Germline-derived CDR1 and CDR2 are MGHRA and YSYEKL. V dropped 1 base and J dropped 1; count of bases not matched to a gene: 4. CDR3 length equals 15 residues. CDR3 nucleotide sequence: TGCGCCAGCAGCCAAGGTCCGGGACAGTCCTACGAGCAGTACTTC. It is translated as CASSQGPGQSYEQYF.

This chain joins TRBV5-4 and TRBJ2-7, with D possibly TRBD2 on 6 matching bases. Trimming shortened V by 1 base and J by 4 bases, and 9 bases separated the two germline ends. The CDR3 has 13 amino acids. Germline V CDR1 and CDR2: SGHNT, YYREEE (reference sequence). The CDR3 reads CASSLPGAYEQYF. The CDR3 DNA sequence: TGTGCCAGCAGCTTGCCGGGAGCGTACGAGCAGTACTTC.

In this sample, this clone turned up a few times. Here the CDR3 reads CASSASLGEWYEQYF. DNA for the CDR3: TGTGCCAGCAGTGCTAGCTTGGGGGAATGGTACGAGCAGTACTTC. The chain recombines TRBV2 with TRBJ2-7, with D possibly being TRBD1 or TRBD2 (5 bases each). This CDR3 has 15 residues. Trimming pared 4 bases from V and 4 bases from J, leaving 17 bases between. From germline, CDR1 is SNHLY and CDR2 FYNNEI.

At least ten counts were recorded for this clone. This chain links TRBV9 with TRBJ2-3; D is possibly TRBD1 or TRBD2 (5 bases each). The CDR3 consists of 16 residues. Trimming shortened V by 2 bases and J by 3 bases, and 16 bases separated the two germline ends. Germline CDR1 is SGDLS and CDR2 is YYNGEE. The CDR3, as DNA: TGTGCCAGCAGCGTTTTAGTGGGGGTGGCAACAGATACGCAGTATTTT. Its translation is CASSVLVGVATDTQYF.

The chain has TRBV10-3 and TRBJ1-5; D might be TRBD1 (5 bases). The CDR3 runs 17 residues. V was pared by 0 bases and J by 0 bases, with 12 bases between. Germline lookup yields CDR1 ENHRY and CDR2 SYGVKD. CDR3 coding DNA: TGTGCCATCAGTGAGTCGGGAGAGACAGATAGCAATCAGCCCCAGCATTTT. Amino acid sequence: CAISESGETDSNQPQHF.

The CDR3, as DNA: TGTGCCAGCAGCTTAGATCGGCTCTGGAGCAACACCGGGGAGCTGTTTTTT. Translation: CASSLDRLWSNTGELFF. This sequence joins TRBV11-2 and TRBJ2-2; D gene uncertain. Germline V gene lookup returns CDR1 SGHAT and CDR2 FQNNGV. This CDR3 is built from 17 residues. V dropped 0 bases and J dropped 2 bases, with 13 bases sitting between them.

This clone was counted many times. The same CDR3 is also encoded by other DNA sequences in this sample. The chain's CDR3 is CASSLGGPEAFF. The CDR3 DNA reads TGTGCCAGCAGCTTAGGGGGCCCTGAAGCTTTCTTT. The chain joins TRBV7-2 to TRBJ1-1, with D possibly TRBD1 on 5 matching bases. Germline-derived CDR1 and CDR2 are SGHTA and FQGNSA. Trimming took 1 base from V and 6 from J, leaving 6 bases between them. There are 12 residues in the CDR3.

The chain employs TRBV4-2 and TRBJ1-4, with D maybe TRBD1 (5 bases). The length of the CDR3 is 15 residues. Trimming took 0 bases from V and 5 from J, leaving 10 bases between them. From germline, CDR1 is LGHNA and CDR2 YNFKEQ. The CDR3 here is CASSQEGAGNEKLFF. The DNA for the CDR3 is TGTGCCAGCAGCCAAGAAGGTGCAGGGAATGAAAAACTGTTTTTT.

The chain recombines TRBV2 with TRBJ2-7, with TRBD2 matching over 7 bases. Germline CDR1 reads SNHLY; CDR2 reads FYNNEI. This CDR3 has 14 amino acids. V trimming: 2 bases; J trimming: 1 base; junction bases outside the gene matches: 2. The chain's CDR3 is CASSEQRGSYEQYF. In nucleotides, the CDR3 is TGTGCCAGCAGTGAACAGCGGGGATCCTACGAGCAGTACTTC.